The text below deals with one T cell receptor (beta chain). There are 13 residues in the CDR3. The germline gives CDR1 MNHEY, CDR2 SVGAGI. The V gene lost 2 bases and the J gene lost 10 bases, with 9 bases spanning the gap. Study processing details: Nucleated cell counts were estimated from reference gene primer amplification. The data were produced by immunoSEQ multiplex PCR, yet TCRdb's version contains in-frame clones alone and is incomplete. V and J calls and clone size are given by that table; D and trimming were obtained from the DNA. The profile shows 300,000 to 400,000 clones, 88% of them singletons. This sample is drawn from a study of blood T cell repertoires in COVID-19. Study in general: PBMCs, B-cell-depleted T cells, or T cells provided the cDNA or gDNA that made up the material.

While infection was still active, Seattle patients were enrolled and then followed longitudinally. The source is a woman aged 70-85 years with COVID-19, enrolled during active disease. The chain has TRBV6-5 and TRBJ1-6; D perhaps matches TRBD1 (5 bases). Sample: peripheral blood. The chain's CDR3 is CASSYGGGSPLHF. The CDR3, as DNA: TGTGCCAGCAGTTACGGGGGGGGATCACCCCTCCACTTT.